The rows below give T cell receptor beta chains drawn from one sample of a study of cytomegalovirus exposure and HLA in healthy donors. Repertoires were generated with immunoSEQ multiplex PCR, while TCRdb's copy carries only in-frame clones and drops some. This table has around 190,000 clones, about 77% appearing once. Sequenced sample: PBMCs. These receptors came from a woman in her thirties in good health and CMV-seronegative. CDR3s include the opening cysteine and the closing phenylalanine or tryptophan. The D gene is left open where the match is weak. Clone size is given for some rows only: seen once, a few or many times, or a class if the clone is expanded.

-	TRBV7-9	TRBD1	TRBJ2-7	TGTGCCAGCAGCTTTCGGGACAGGGGCTCCTACGAGCAGTACTTC	CASSFRDRGSYEQYF
-	TRBV2	TRBD1	TRBJ2-5	TGTGCCAGCAGAACGGACAGGGCTAAAGAGACCCAGTACTTC	CASRTDRAKETQYF
-	TRBV2	-	TRBJ1-1	TGTGCCAGCAGTGTTCGGAGTTCGACTGAAGCTTTCTTT	CASSVRSSTEAFF
-	TRBV2	-	TRBJ2-7	TGTGCCAGCGTGGGGAGCGGTCCCTACGAGCAGTACTTC	CASVGSGPYEQYF
-	TRBV7-2	-	TRBJ1-5	TGTGCCAGCAGCTTACGCGGGGCGGGCAATCAGCCCCAGCATTTT	CASSLRGAGNQPQHF
-	TRBV7-9	-	TRBJ2-7	TGTGCCAGCAGGGGGGGCTACGAGCAGTACTTC	CASRGGYEQYF
few	TRBV5-5	TRBD1	TRBJ2-5	TGTGCCAGCAGTTCCCCCGGGACAGCTGAGACCCAGTACTTC	CASSSPGTAETQYF
once	TRBV7-9	TRBD1	TRBJ2-7	TGTGCCAGCAGCCACACTAGGGGGCAGATAGGGGCTCGCGAGCAGTACTTC	CASSHTRGQIGAREQYF
-	TRBV30	-	TRBJ2-7	TGTGCCTGGAGTGGTGGCGTCGGCGGGTATTTTGAGCAGTACTTC	CAWSGGVGGYFEQYF
few	TRBV7-2	-	TRBJ2-4	TGTGCCAGCAGCTCTACAGGGACGGGGGCCAAAAACATTCAGTACTTC	CASSSTGTGAKNIQYF
-	TRBV27	-	TRBJ1-2	TGTGCCAGCAGTTTATCACGGGGGGCTGACGGCTACACCTTC	CASSLSRGADGYTF
-	TRBV23-1	TRBD1	TRBJ1-1	TGCGCCAGCAGTCAATTCAAAACTGACAGGGGTTTTGGAGCTTTCTTT	CASSQFKTDRGFGAFF
-	TRBV5-4	-	TRBJ2-7	TGTGCCAGCAGCTTGGACAGGGCCGAGCAGTACTTC	CASSLDRAEQYF
-	TRBV5-4	TRBD1	TRBJ2-2	TGTGCAGGGGGCAGCATTTTATCCGGGGAGCTGTTTTTT	CAGGSILSGELFF
once	TRBV6-5	-	TRBJ2-1	TGTGCCAGCAGTTACTCGAGGACTAATTCCTACAATGAGCAGTTCTTC	CASSYSRTNSYNEQFF
-	TRBV6-5	TRBD1	TRBJ1-1	TGTGCCAGCAGTTATTCGACAGGGAGGAGCACTGAAGCTTTCTTT	CASSYSTGRSTEAFF
once	TRBV4-1	TRBD2	TRBJ2-2	TGCGCCAGCAGCCAGTCAGCGGGGGGGAGTCTGGGGGAGCTGTTTTTT	CASSQSAGGSLGELFF
few	TRBV7-2	TRBD1	TRBJ2-7	TGTGCCAGCAGCCCAGGGGGTAGAAACGAGCAGTACTTC	CASSPGGRNEQYF
-	TRBV10-3	TRBD2	TRBJ2-7	TGTGCCATCAGTCCTTGGACTAGCGGACTTTACGAGCAGTACTTC	CAISPWTSGLYEQYF
-	TRBV18	TRBD1	TRBJ1-1	TGTGCCAGCTCACCAGGAGGGACAGAGAACACTGAAGCTTTCTTT	CASSPGGTENTEAFF
few	TRBV5-1	TRBD1	TRBJ2-7	TGCGCCAGTGGACAGGGGTTATCCTACGAGCAGTACTTC	CASGQGLSYEQYF
-	TRBV7-8	TRBD1	TRBJ2-5	TGTGCCAGCAGCCATGACAGGGGTGAGACCCAGTACTTC	CASSHDRGETQYF
-	TRBV10-3	-	TRBJ1-2	TGTGCCATCAGTGAAGGACTCTATGGCTACACCTTC	CAISEGLYGYTF
-	TRBV7-9	-	TRBJ1-1	TGTGCCAGCAGCCCCCACCAGGCTGAAGCTTTCTTT	CASSPHQAEAFF
once	TRBV5-6	-	TRBJ2-7	TGTGCCAGCAGCTTGGCCGTTTACGAGCAGTACTTC	CASSLAVYEQYF
-	TRBV7-9	TRBD2	TRBJ2-2	TGTGCCAGCAGCTCCCCGGCGGGAGGGCAGGCCGGGGAGCTGTTTTTT	CASSSPAGGQAGELFF
-	TRBV5-1	-	TRBJ2-5	TGCGCCAGCAGCTCGATGATTGGGGCCCAAGAGACCCAGTACTTC	CASSSMIGAQETQYF
-	TRBV9	-	TRBJ2-7	TGTGCCAGCAGCGTAGCCCCGGGTCGGGCAGGGGAGCAGTACTTC	CASSVAPGRAGEQYF
-	TRBV19	-	TRBJ2-1	TGTGCCTCCTGGGGGCGGAATGAGCAGTTCTTC	CASWGRNEQFF
-	TRBV4-1	TRBD2	TRBJ2-7	TGCGCCAGCAGCCGAGTAGGACACTCTAGCGGGAGTTGGCAGGACGAGCAGTACTTC	CASSRVGHSSGSWQDEQYF
-	TRBV27	-	TRBJ2-3	TGTGCCAGCAGCCTACTATTTTCCGAGGGCCCAGATACGCAGTATTTT	CASSLLFSEGPDTQYF
-	TRBV29-1	TRBD2	TRBJ2-7	TGCAGCGCCCGGGGGGGTTCGTACGAGCAGTACTTC	CSARGGSYEQYF
-	TRBV2	TRBD1	TRBJ1-2	TGTGCCAGCAGGGAAACGGGACAGTTCCCTAACTATGGCTACACCTTC	CASRETGQFPNYGYTF
-	TRBV15	TRBD2	TRBJ2-7	TGTGCCACCAGCAGAGTCAGCGGGAGGGCCTCCTACGAGCAGTACTTC	CATSRVSGRASYEQYF
-	TRBV9	-	TRBJ2-7	TGTGCCAGCAGCGGGGGGCCCATAGAAGAGCAGTACTTC	CASSGGPIEEQYF
-	TRBV15	-	TRBJ1-2	TGTGCCACCAGCAGAGATAGAGAGGGAAGTTATGGCTACACCTTC	CATSRDREGSYGYTF
-	TRBV4-2	-	TRBJ1-5	TGTGCCAGCAGCCAAGATCCAGGGTTGGGGCAGCCCCAGCATTTT	CASSQDPGLGQPQHF
-	TRBV19	-	TRBJ1-1	TGTGCCAGTAGCTACAGGGCAGGAGACACTGAAGCTTTCTTT	CASSYRAGDTEAFF
-	TRBV10-3	TRBD1	TRBJ2-7	TGTGCCATCACTCCCTCCGGGACAGGGGGTTACGAGCAGTACTTC	CAITPSGTGGYEQYF
-	TRBV30	TRBD1	TRBJ1-5	TGTGCCTGGAAGAGGGGGCAGTGGGATAGCAATCAGCCCCAGCATTTT	CAWKRGQWDSNQPQHF
-	TRBV29-1	-	TRBJ1-1	TGCAGCGTTGAAGATCTTGGGACACACTTCACTGAAGCTTTCTTT	CSVEDLGTHFTEAFF
-	TRBV13	TRBD1	TRBJ2-1	TGTGCCAGCAGCTCAGGACAGGGGGCCTACAATGAGCAGTTCTTC	CASSSGQGAYNEQFF
-	TRBV11-3	-	TRBJ2-2	TGTGCCAGCGAGAAGGAGACTAACACCGGGGAGCTGTTTTTT	CASEKETNTGELFF
-	TRBV7-8	-	TRBJ1-3	TGTGCCAGCAGCTTAGATCGGTGGAGCTCTGGAAACACCATATATTTT	CASSLDRWSSGNTIYF
-	TRBV27	TRBD2	TRBJ2-1	TGTGCCAGCTGGTTTTTGGCGGGAGGGGGATCCTACAATGAGCAGTTCTTC	CASWFLAGGGSYNEQFF
-	TRBV10-1	TRBD1	TRBJ2-1	TGCGCCAGCAGTGGTCCCGGGACAGGATACAATGAGCAGTTCTTC	CASSGPGTGYNEQFF
-	TRBV6-1	-	TRBJ1-4	TGTGCCAGCAGTGAGACAGACCATGAAAAACTGTTTTTT	CASSETDHEKLFF
-	TRBV28	TRBD2	TRBJ2-7	TGTGCCAGCAGTCCACCTAGCGGGAGTGGTTACGAGCAGTACTTC	CASSPPSGSGYEQYF
few	TRBV19	TRBD1	TRBJ1-5	TGTGCCAGTAGTTTTCGAGGACAGGGTCGGGGTAGGGGCAATCAGCCCCAGCATTTT	CASSFRGQGRGRGNQPQHF
once	TRBV30	TRBD1	TRBJ1-2	TGTGCCCGAGACCCCAGGGGGTTTCGGGATGGCTACACCTTC	CARDPRGFRDGYTF
-	TRBV7-9	TRBD2	TRBJ2-2	TGTGCCAGCAGCTTAGAGGTCGGGAGGGCCTCCGGGGAGCTGTTTTTT	CASSLEVGRASGELFF
-	TRBV11-1	-	TRBJ2-1	TGTGCCAGCAGCTTACAGGTATCCGGCAATGAGCAGTTCTTC	CASSLQVSGNEQFF
-	TRBV7-3	TRBD2	TRBJ2-6	TGTGCCAGCAGCCCACCGGGGGGCTCTGGGGCCAACGTCCTGACTTTC	CASSPPGGSGANVLTF
-	TRBV29-1	TRBD1	TRBJ1-2	TGCAGCGTTGTCGATGCCTTCCAGTTCAGACAGGGGCTCTATGGCTACACCTTC	CSVVDAFQFRQGLYGYTF